The TCR beta chain described here comes from a study of CD8 T cell repertoires and HIV-1 epitope variants. For the study at large: Control wells had CMV/EBV/flu peptides, negative Ebola AY9, or no peptide. The baseline condition was 1M T cells left uncultured.

Per the germline V gene, CDR1 is SGHTA and CDR2 is FQGNSA. With 1 base removed from V and 3 bases from J, the gap between germline ends came to 9 bases. The CDR3 is 14 amino acids. Clones were sequenced by immunoSEQ multiplex PCR, and TCRdb holds only the in-frame ones, with some missing. The table lists tens of thousands of clones, around 67% of them singletons. As concerns this clone: No antigen is known for it.

Whole-study findings and limits: This assay reports beta chains of antigen-expanded cells, not T cell function.

Sequencing was carried out using uncultured baseline CD8+ T cells from peripheral blood mononuclear cells (PBMCs). The sequence derives from a male donor with HIV. The chain uses TRBV7-2 and TRBJ1-2; D might be TRBD1 (6 bases). CDR3 amino acids: CASSLGGGYYGYTF. The CDR3 bases are TGTGCCAGCAGCTTAGGTGGGGGCTACTATGGCTACACCTTC. The full variable domain, in which reference TRBV7-2 and TRBJ1-2 provide the parts outside the CDR3, is GAGVSQSPSNKVTEKGKDVELRCDPISGHTALYWYRQSLGQGLEFLIYFQGNSAPDKSGLPSDRFSAERTGGSVSTLTIQRTQQEDSAVYLCASSLGGGYYGYTFGSGTRLTVV.